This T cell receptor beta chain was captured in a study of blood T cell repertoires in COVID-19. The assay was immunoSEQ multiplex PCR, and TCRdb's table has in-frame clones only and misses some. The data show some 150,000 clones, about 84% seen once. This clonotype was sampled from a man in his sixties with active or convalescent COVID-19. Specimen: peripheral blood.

For the CDR3, the DNA is TGCGCCAGCAGCCAAGATTCAGTTCCTACGCAGTATTTT. It specifies CASSQDSVPTQYF. The chain has TRBV4-1 and TRBJ2-3; D call uncertain. Germline V CDR1 and CDR2: MGHRA, YSYEKL. V was cut by 0 bases and J by 8 bases, with 9 bases left in between. This CDR3 is 13 amino acids long.